The 25 T cell receptor beta chains below come from one sample, sequenced in a study of regulatory T cells in long-lasting Graves disease. Time point indicated: newly diagnosed GD, antithyroid drugs for less than 3 months. PBMC RNA was the source of the TCR library. With iRepertoire HTBI primers and Arm-PCR of CDR3 regions, TCR beta libraries were built. MiXCR, run by TCRdb on the multiplex PCR reads, gives a single entry per CDR3 protein. The sample carries 350,000 to 400,000 distinct CDR3 sequences, 15% to 17% recorded once. The material sequenced was peripheral blood mononuclear cells (PBMCs), taken at new diagnosis, from a patient treated with antithyroid drugs. The origin of the receptors is a female donor with Graves disease.

This clonotype appeared many times. V gene TRBV30 combines with J gene TRBJ2-1, with a tentative D call TRBD1 (6 bases). The CDR3 runs to 15 residues. Germline V CDR1 and CDR2: GTSNPN, SVGIG (reference sequence). Trimming pared 1 base from V and 7 bases from J, leaving 17 bases between. The CDR3 spells CAWSDEGEKRNEQFF. The CDR3 DNA follows: TGTGCCTGGAGTGACGAGGGGGAGAAAAGGAATGAGCAGTTCTTC.

The table lists this clonotype with many counts. This chain connects TRBV19 to TRBJ2-3; D may be TRBD2 (6 bases). V lost 3 bases and J 2 bases, leaving 12 bases between the germline ends. The CDR3 extends over 15 amino acids. Germline assignment: CDR1 LNHDA and CDR2 SQIVND (reference sequence). The CDR3 nucleotides are TGTGCCAGTAGTATCGGCGCTAGCGACACAGATACGCAGTATTTT. Its translation: CASSIGASDTDTQYF. The variable domain in full, with the rest retrieved from reference TRBV19 and TRBJ2-3, is DGGITQSPKYLFRKEGQNVTLSCEQNLNHDAMYWYRQDPGQGLRLIYYSQIVNDFQKGDIAEGYSVSREKKESFPLTVTSAQKNPTAFYLCASSIGASDTDTQYFGPGTRLTVL.

Only a few counts were recorded for this clonotype. The genes are TRBV24-1 and TRBJ1-2, with 7 bases lining up with TRBD1. This CDR3 is 14 amino acids long. Germline values: CDR1 KGHDR, CDR2 SFDVKD. V gave up 4 bases and J gave up 3 bases; unmatched junction bases: 4. The CDR3 region has the DNA TGTGCCACCAGTGACAAAGGGACAGACTATGGCTACACCTTC. Its translation is CATSDKGTDYGYTF.

This chain connects TRBV20-1 to TRBJ1-2; D is undetermined. The CDR3 contains 12 residues. Trimming took 6 bases from V and 8 from J, leaving 16 bases between them. CDR1 is DFQATT, CDR2 SNEGSKA, per germline (reference sequence). CDR3 protein: CSAQYGIRGYTF. The DNA of the CDR3 is TGCAGTGCCCAGTATGGGATTAGGGGCTACACCTTC.

This clonotype was counted ten times or more. The chain combines TRBV28 with TRBJ2-4, with 9 bases that match TRBD2. CDR1 and CDR2 from the germline V gene are MDHEN and SYDVKM. V was pared by 2 bases and J by 2 bases, with 4 bases of the junction left unmatched. The CDR3 has 16 residues. CDR3 bases: TGTGCCAGCAGTTTACGCGGGAGGGCCCCCAAAAACATTCAGTACTTC. Translation gives CASSLRGRAPKNIQYF.

This clonotype was picked up many times. The chain uses TRBV29-1 and TRBJ2-7; 8 nucleotides agree with TRBD1. This CDR3 comprises 13 residues. With 2 bases clipped from V and 4 bases from J, the junction kept 4 bases outside the gene matches. From germline, CDR1 is SQVTM and CDR2 ANQGSEA. The CDR3 nucleotides read TGCAGCGTTGAACTCGGGACAGGTTACGAGCAGTACTTC. It codes for CSVELGTGYEQYF.

This clonotype came up once. The chain combines TRBV7-9 with TRBJ1-2, with TRBD1 matching over 11 bases. Germline CDR1 is SEHNR and CDR2 is FQNEAQ (reference sequence). V lost 0 bases to trimming and J lost 7 bases; unmatched junction nucleotides: 10. CDR3 length: 17 residues. The CDR3 loop reads CASSLAERTGGAGGYTF. Here the CDR3 DNA reads TGTGCCAGCAGCTTAGCAGAAAGGACAGGGGGCGCCGGTGGCTACACCTTC.

Only a few counts were recorded for this clonotype. The gene calls are TRBV6-1 and TRBJ2-1; TRBD1 matches 9 bases. Looked up from germline, CDR1 is MNHNS and CDR2 is SASEGT. This CDR3 has 15 amino acids. Losses at the gene ends were 6 bases for V and 7 bases for J; bases not matched to a gene: 10. The chain's CDR3 is CASRRTGTGFNEQFF. Written as DNA, the CDR3 is TGTGCCAGCAGACGGACCGGGACAGGGTTTAATGAGCAGTTCTTC.

This clonotype was picked up a small number of times. The chain joins TRBV29-1 to TRBJ1-2; 10 positions agree with TRBD1. The CDR3 is 15 residues long. Looked up from germline, CDR1 is SQVTM and CDR2 is ANQGSEA. The ends lost 0 bases at V and 4 bases at J; junction bases unmatched: 5. This CDR3 reads CSVEDPGQGFYGYTF. The CDR3 DNA reads TGCAGCGTTGAAGATCCGGGACAGGGGTTCTATGGCTACACCTTC.

As for this clonotype: This may be a read error: a much more frequent sequence differs by one nucleotide. The rearrangement uses TRBV6-2 or TRBV6-3 and TRBJ2-3, with D maybe TRBD2 (6 bases). This CDR3 has 16 amino acids. V dropped 6 bases and J dropped 4 bases, with 20 bases sitting between them. Germline V gene sequence: CDR1 MNHEY, CDR2 SVGEGT. Here the CDR3 reads CASRLAGPGEADTQYF. The CDR3 coding sequence is TGTGCCAGCAGACTGGCGGGCCCTGGGGAGGCAGATACGCAGTATTTT.

Comments on this clonotype: This may stem from a read error, because a much larger clone lies one nucleotide away. The rearrangement links TRBV11-2 to TRBJ1-5; D remains unclear. This CDR3 region has 15 residues. Between the trimmed V and J ends, which lost 5 bases and 3 bases, there was a span of 14 bases. Germline loops: CDR1 SGHAT, CDR2 FQNNGV. The CDR3, as DNA: TGTGCCAGCAGCCTCCACGGGTGGCTCAATCAGCCCCAGCATTTT. It yields the protein CASSLHGWLNQPQHF.

The chain links TRBV6-2 or TRBV6-3 to TRBJ2-3; D unresolved. This CDR3 has 13 residues. V was clipped by 2 bases and J by 4 bases, with 7 bases between them. In germline, CDR1 is MNHEY, CDR2 SVGEGT. The CDR3 protein is CASSYVSPDTQYF. The DNA for the CDR3 is TGTGCCAGCAGTTACGTATCCCCAGATACGCAGTATTTT.

This clonotype was detected ten times or more. This chain joins TRBV6-1 and TRBJ1-2; possible D gene TRBD1, 6 bases. The CDR3 has 13 amino acids. Germline values: CDR1 MNHNS, CDR2 SASEGT. The V gene lost 5 bases and the J gene lost 6 bases, with 13 bases spanning the gap. CDR3 sequence: CASSRSGDHGYTF. The CDR3 DNA follows: TGTGCCAGCAGTCGCTCAGGGGACCATGGCTACACCTTC.

This clonotype was seen a handful of times. Just one base apart from a much larger clone, this may be a read error. This chain joins TRBV7-9 and TRBJ2-1, with D tentatively TRBD2 (5 bases). Germline CDR1 is SEHNR and CDR2 is FQNEAQ (reference sequence). This CDR3 comprises 17 residues. Trimming removed 1 base at V and 0 bases at J, with 13 bases between. The CDR3 bases are TGTGCCAGCAGCTTAGATGACGGGATAGGCTCCTACAATGAGCAGTTCTTC. This gives the protein CASSLDDGIGSYNEQFF.

This clonotype was seen ten or more times. This rearrangement joins TRBV20-1 to TRBJ1-5; 9 bases are shared with TRBD1. The germline CDR1 and CDR2 sequences are DFQATT and SNEGSKA (reference sequence). This CDR3 comprises 16 residues. The V segment lost 5 bases and the J segment 0 bases; nucleotides outside the gene matches: 8. The CDR3 sequence is CSAFTRDRDSNQPQHF. The CDR3 DNA reads as TGCAGTGCTTTTACGCGGGACAGGGATAGCAATCAGCCCCAGCATTTT.

This clonotype was counted at least ten times. The chain uses TRBV12-3 or TRBV12-4 and TRBJ1-2; 7 bases align to TRBD1. The CDR3 loop spans 12 amino acids. V lost 6 bases, J lost 5 bases, and 3 bases stayed unmatched. The CDR3 DNA is TGTGCCAGCAGCCCGGGACAGTATGGCTACACCTTC. Residues: CASSPGQYGYTF.

At least ten counts were recorded for this clonotype. The V and J genes are TRBV6-1 and TRBJ1-4; D is undetermined. CDR3 length equals 16 residues. Germline CDR1 and CDR2: MNHNS and SASEGT. Trimming pared 6 bases from V and 0 bases from J, leaving 14 bases between. The CDR3 sequence is CASRTHWVATNEKLFF. CDR3 coding DNA: TGTGCCAGCAGAACCCATTGGGTTGCAACTAATGAAAAACTGTTTTTT.

This clonotype was recorded at least ten times. The genes are TRBV11-2 and TRBJ1-1; TRBD1 might be the D (5 bases). The germline V gene has CDR1 SGHAT and CDR2 FQNNGV. The CDR3 contains 15 residues. V shed 7 bases and J shed 7 bases, with 22 bases lying between them. CDR3 nucleotide sequence: TGTGCCAGCATCCCTGTGCGACAGACTATGGTTGAAGCTTTCTTT. Protein sequence: CASIPVRQTMVEAFF.

This clonotype was seen more than once but under ten times. This likely stems from a read error, as it lies one base from a far larger clone. The chain employs TRBV11-1 and TRBJ2-5; D not resolved. Between the trimmed V and J ends, which lost 3 bases and 5 bases, there was a span of 16 bases. The V gene's germline CDR1 is SGHAT and CDR2 FQDESV (reference sequence). There are 15 residues in the CDR3. CDR3 nucleotides: TGTGCCAGCAGCTTCACTCCCTCGATGGGGGAGACCCAGTACTTC. It is translated as CASSFTPSMGETQYF.

The J gene is TRBJ1-1, the V gene TRBV18; tentative D call: TRBD1 (5 bases). CDR1 and CDR2 (germline): KGHSH, LQKENI. V was clipped by 3 bases and J by 1 base, with 12 bases between them. The CDR3 is 15 residues long. CDR3 region: CASSPAGTPNTEAFF. CDR3 sequence (DNA): TGTGCCAGCTCACCCGCCGGGACTCCGAACACTGAAGCTTTCTTT.

With regard to this clonotype: A clone one base away is much larger, so this may be a read error. CDR3 amino acids: CASSPRTSSGNTVYF. CDR3 nucleotide sequence: TGTGCCAGCAGCCCAAGAACGAGCTCTGGAAACACCGTATATTTT. The chain has TRBV2 and TRBJ1-3; D not certain. Germline values: CDR1 SNHLY, CDR2 FYNNEI. This CDR3 has 15 amino acids.

Many counts were recorded for this clonotype. The V call is TRBV10-3, the J call TRBJ1-2; D possibly corresponds to TRBD1 (5 bases). There are 14 residues in the CDR3. V dropped 4 bases and J dropped 4 bases, with 13 bases sitting between them. Germline loops: CDR1 ENHRY, CDR2 SYGVKD. CDR3 protein: CAISAAGTPYGYTF. DNA of the CDR3: TGTGCCATCAGTGCTGCAGGGACGCCCTATGGCTACACCTTC.

This clonotype was found many times. The genes are TRBV7-9 and TRBJ2-7; tentatively, D is TRBD2 (5 bases). Germline V lookup: CDR1 SEHNR, CDR2 FQNEAQ (reference sequence). This CDR3 contains 12 residues. V was trimmed by 8 bases and J by 7 bases, leaving 15 bases between them. The CDR3 sequence is CASGRETGEQYF. In DNA form, the CDR3 reads TGTGCCAGCGGTCGTGAGACGGGGGAGCAGTACTTC.

The chain carries TRBV24-1 and TRBJ2-1; D gene uncertain. The CDR3 spans 17 residues. Trimming stripped 3 bases from V and 0 bases from J, with 14 bases between. Germline loops: CDR1 KGHDR, CDR2 SFDVKD. The CDR3 spells CATSDRVAGSSYNEQFF. CDR3 nucleotide sequence: TGTGCCACCAGTGATAGGGTAGCTGGTAGCTCCTACAATGAGCAGTTCTTC.

At least ten counts were recorded for this clonotype. This chain links TRBV15 with TRBJ1-1, with D unclear. Per germline, CDR1 LNHNV and CDR2 YYDKDF (reference sequence). Trimming shortened V by 1 base and J by 1 base, and 7 bases separated the two germline ends. This CDR3 has 14 amino acids. CDR3 coding DNA: TGTGCCACCAGCAGAGGCTCCGCGAACACTGAAGCTTTCTTT. Amino acid sequence: CATSRGSANTEAFF.